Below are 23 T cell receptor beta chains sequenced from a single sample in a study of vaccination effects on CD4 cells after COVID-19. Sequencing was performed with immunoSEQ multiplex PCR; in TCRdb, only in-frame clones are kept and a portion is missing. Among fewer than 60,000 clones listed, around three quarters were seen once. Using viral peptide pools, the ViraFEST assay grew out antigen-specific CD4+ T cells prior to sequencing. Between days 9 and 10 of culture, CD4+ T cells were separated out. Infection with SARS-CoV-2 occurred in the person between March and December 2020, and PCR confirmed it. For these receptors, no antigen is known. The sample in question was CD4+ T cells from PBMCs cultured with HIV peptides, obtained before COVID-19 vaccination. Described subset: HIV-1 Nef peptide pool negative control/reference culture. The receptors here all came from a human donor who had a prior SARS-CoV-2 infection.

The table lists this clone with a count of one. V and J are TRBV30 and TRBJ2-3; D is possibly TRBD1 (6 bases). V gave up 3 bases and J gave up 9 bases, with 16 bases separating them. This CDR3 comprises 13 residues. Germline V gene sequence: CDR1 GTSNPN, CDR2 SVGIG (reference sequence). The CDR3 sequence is CAWRFNRAGTQYF. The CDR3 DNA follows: TGTGCCTGGAGATTTAACAGGGCAGGGACGCAGTATTTT.

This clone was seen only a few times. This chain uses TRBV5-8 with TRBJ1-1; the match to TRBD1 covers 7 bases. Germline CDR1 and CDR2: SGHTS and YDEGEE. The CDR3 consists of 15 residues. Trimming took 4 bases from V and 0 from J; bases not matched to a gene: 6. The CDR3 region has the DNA TGTGCCAGCAGCGCGGGACAGCTCATGAACACTGAAGCTTTCTTT. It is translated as CASSAGQLMNTEAFF. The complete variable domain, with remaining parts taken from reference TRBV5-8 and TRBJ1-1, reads EAGVTQSPTHLIKTRGQQATLRCSPISGHTSVYWYQQALGLGLQFLLWYDEGEERNRGNFPPRFSGRQFPNYSSELNVNALELEDSALYLCASSAGQLMNTEAFFGQGTRLTVV.

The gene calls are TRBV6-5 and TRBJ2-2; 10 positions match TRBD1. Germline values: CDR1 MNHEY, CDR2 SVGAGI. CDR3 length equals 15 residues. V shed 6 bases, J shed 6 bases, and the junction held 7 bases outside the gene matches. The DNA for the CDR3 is TGTGCCAGCAGAGCGGGACAGGGGTCTCCCGGGGAGCTGTTTTTT. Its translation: CASRAGQGSPGELFF.

The CDR3 is CASTGTLHTDTQYF. The CDR3, as DNA: TGTGCCAGCACCGGGACTCTCCACACAGATACGCAGTATTTT. The chain joins TRBV6-5 to TRBJ2-3; tentative D call: TRBD2 (6 bases). V lost 7 bases and J 2 bases, leaving 13 bases between the germline ends. The CDR3 is 14 amino acids. Per the germline V gene, CDR1 is MNHEY and CDR2 is SVGAGI.

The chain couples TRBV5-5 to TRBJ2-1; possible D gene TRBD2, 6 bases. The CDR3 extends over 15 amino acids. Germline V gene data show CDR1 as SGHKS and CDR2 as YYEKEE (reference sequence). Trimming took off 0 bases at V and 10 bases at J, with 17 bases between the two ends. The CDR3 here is CASSLVGPGLEEQFF. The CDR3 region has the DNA TGTGCCAGCAGCTTGGTAGGTCCGGGACTCGAGGAGCAGTTCTTC.

The chain's CDR3 is CASRPAGGDTQYF. The DNA for the CDR3 is TGTGCCAGCAGGCCAGCGGGGGGAGATACGCAGTATTTT. V and J are TRBV2 and TRBJ2-3; 9 nucleotides agree with TRBD2. The CDR3 sequence is 13 residues long. The trim removed 6 bases at V and 5 bases at J, leaving 3 bases unmatched. The germline V gene has CDR1 SNHLY and CDR2 FYNNEI.

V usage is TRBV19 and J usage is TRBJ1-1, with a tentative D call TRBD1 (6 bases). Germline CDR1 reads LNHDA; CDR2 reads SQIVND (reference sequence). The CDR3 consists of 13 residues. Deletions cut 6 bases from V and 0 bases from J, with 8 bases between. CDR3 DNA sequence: TGTGCCAGTAGCGACAGGTTGAACACTGAAGCTTTCTTT. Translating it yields CASSDRLNTEAFF.

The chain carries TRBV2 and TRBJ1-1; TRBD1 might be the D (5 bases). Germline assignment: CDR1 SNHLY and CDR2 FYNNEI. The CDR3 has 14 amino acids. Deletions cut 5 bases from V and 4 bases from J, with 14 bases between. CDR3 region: CASSTGGGGTEAFF. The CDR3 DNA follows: TGTGCCAGCAGTACCGGGGGGGGTGGCACTGAAGCTTTCTTT.

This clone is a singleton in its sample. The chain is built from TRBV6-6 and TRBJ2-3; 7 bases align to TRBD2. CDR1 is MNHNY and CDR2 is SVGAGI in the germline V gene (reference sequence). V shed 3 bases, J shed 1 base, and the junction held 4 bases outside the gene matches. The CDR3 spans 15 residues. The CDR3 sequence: CASSYRLAGTDTQYF. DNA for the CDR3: TGTGCCAGCAGTTATCGCCTAGCGGGCACAGATACGCAGTATTTT.

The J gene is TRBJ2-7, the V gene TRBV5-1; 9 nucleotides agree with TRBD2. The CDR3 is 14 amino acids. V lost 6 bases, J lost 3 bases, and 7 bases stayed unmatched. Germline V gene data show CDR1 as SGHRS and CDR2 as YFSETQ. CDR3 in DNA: TGCGCCAGCACGCCGGGACTAGCTAGCTACGAGCAGTACTTC. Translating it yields CASTPGLASYEQYF.

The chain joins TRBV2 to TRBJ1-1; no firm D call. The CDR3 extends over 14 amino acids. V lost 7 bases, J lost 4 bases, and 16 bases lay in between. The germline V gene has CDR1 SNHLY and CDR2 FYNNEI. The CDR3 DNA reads TGTGCCAGCACCAGAGAGCCCCAGAGCACTGAAGCTTTCTTT. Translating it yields CASTREPQSTEAFF.

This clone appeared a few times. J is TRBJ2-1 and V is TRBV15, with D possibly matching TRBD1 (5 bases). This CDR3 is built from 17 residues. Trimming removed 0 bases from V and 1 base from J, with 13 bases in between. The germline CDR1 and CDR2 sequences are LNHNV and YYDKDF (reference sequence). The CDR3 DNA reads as TGTGCCACCAGCAGAGAATCAGCAGGGTGGTCCTACAATGAGCAGTTCTTC. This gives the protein CATSRESAGWSYNEQFF. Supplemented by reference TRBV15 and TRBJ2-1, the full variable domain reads DAMVIQNPRYQVTQFGKPVTLSCSQTLNHNVMYWYQQKSSQAPKLLFHYYDKDFNNEADTPDNFQSRRPNTSFCFLDIRSPGLGDTAMYLCATSRESAGWSYNEQFFGPGTRLTVL.

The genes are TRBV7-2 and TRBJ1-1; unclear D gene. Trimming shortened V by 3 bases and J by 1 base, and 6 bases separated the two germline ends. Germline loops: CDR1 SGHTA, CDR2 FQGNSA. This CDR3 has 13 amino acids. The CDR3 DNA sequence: TGTGCCAGCAGCTTTATTCCGAACACTGAAGCTTTCTTT. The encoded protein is CASSFIPNTEAFF.

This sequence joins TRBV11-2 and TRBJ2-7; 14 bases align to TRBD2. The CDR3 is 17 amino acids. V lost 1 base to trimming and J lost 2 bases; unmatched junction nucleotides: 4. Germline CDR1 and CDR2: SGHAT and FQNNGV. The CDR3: CASSLAGLAGDPYEQYF. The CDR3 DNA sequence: TGTGCCAGCAGCTTAGCGGGACTAGCGGGGGACCCCTACGAGCAGTACTTC. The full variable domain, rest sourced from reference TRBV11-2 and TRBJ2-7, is EAGVAQSPRYKIIEKRQSVAFWCNPISGHATLYWYQQILGQGPKLLIQFQNNGVVDDSQLPKDRFSAERLKGVDSTLKIQPAKLEDSAVYLCASSLAGLAGDPYEQYFGPGTRLTVT.

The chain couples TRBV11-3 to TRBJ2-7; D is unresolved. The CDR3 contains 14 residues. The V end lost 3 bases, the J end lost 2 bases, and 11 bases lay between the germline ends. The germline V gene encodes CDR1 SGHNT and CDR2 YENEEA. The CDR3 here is CASSFSRIAYEQYF. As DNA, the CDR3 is TGTGCCAGCAGCTTCTCGAGGATTGCCTACGAGCAGTACTTC.

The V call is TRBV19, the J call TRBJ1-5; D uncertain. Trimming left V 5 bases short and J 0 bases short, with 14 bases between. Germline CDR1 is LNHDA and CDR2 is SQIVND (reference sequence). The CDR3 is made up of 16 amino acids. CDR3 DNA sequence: TGTGCCAGTAGTCCATCTAATCTAGGTAGCAATCAGCCCCAGCATTTT. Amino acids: CASSPSNLGSNQPQHF.

CDR3 residues: CASRSFIIGTGELFF. CDR3 coding DNA: TGTGCCAGCAGGAGTTTCATTATTGGGACCGGGGAGCTGTTTTTT. The gene calls are TRBV2 and TRBJ2-2; D remains ambiguous. This CDR3 has 15 residues. V was cut by 6 bases and J by 5 bases, with 16 bases left in between. Germline values: CDR1 SNHLY, CDR2 FYNNEI.

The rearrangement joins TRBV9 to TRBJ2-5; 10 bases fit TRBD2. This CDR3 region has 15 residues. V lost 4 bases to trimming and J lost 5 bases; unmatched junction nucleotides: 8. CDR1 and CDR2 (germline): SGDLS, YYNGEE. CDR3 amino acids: CASSPEGTSVETQYF. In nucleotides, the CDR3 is TGTGCCAGCAGCCCCGAAGGGACTAGCGTGGAGACCCAGTACTTC.

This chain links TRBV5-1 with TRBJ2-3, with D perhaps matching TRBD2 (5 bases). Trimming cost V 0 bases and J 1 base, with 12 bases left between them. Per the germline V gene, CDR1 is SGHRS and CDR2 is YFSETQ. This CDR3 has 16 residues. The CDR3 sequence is CASSLDASRGTDTQYF. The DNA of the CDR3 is TGCGCCAGCAGCTTGGACGCTAGCAGAGGCACAGATACGCAGTATTTT.

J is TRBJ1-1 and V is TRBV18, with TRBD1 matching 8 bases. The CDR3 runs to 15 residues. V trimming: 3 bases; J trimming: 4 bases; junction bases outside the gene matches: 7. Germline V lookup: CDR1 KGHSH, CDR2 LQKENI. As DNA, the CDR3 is TGTGCCAGCTCACCGACGACAGGGGCGGGCACTGAAGCTTTCTTT. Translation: CASSPTTGAGTEAFF. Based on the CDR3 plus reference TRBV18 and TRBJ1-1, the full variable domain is NAGVMQNPRHLVRRRGQEARLRCSPMKGHSHVYWYRQLPEEGLKFMVYLQKENIIDESGMPKERFSAEFPKEGPSILRIQQVVRGDSAAYFCASSPTTGAGTEAFFGQGTRLTVV.

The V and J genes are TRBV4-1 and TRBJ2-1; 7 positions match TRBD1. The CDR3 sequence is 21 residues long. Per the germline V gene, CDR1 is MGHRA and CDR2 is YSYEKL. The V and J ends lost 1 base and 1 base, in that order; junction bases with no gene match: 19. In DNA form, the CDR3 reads TGCGCCAGCAGCCAAGCCCACCACTGGAAGGGGGCCAATAGATCCTACAATGAGCAGTTCTTC. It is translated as CASSQAHHWKGANRSYNEQFF.

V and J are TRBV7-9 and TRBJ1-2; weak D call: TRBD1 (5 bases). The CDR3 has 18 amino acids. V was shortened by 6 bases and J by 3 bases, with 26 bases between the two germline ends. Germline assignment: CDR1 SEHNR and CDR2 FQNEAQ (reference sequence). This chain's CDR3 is CASRGSGGSTGEYYGYTF. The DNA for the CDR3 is TGTGCCAGCAGGGGGTCCGGAGGTTCAACAGGAGAATACTATGGCTACACCTTC.

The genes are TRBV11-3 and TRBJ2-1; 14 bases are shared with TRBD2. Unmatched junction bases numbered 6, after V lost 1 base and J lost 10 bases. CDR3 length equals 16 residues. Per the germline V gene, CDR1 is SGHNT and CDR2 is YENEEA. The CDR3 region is CASSLGGTSGSGEQFF. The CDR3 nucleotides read TGTGCCAGCAGCTTAGGTGGGACTAGCGGGAGCGGGGAGCAGTTCTTC. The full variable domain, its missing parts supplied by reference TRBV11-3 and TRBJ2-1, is EAGVVQSPRYKIIEKKQPVAFWCNPISGHNTLYWYLQNLGQGPELLIRYENEEAVDDSQLPKDRFSAERLKGVDSTLKIQPAELGDSAVYLCASSLGGTSGSGEQFFGPGTRLTVL.